The 2 T cell receptor beta chains presented below share a single source sample, sequenced in a study of T cell responses to AZD1222 COVID-19 vaccine. Measured with immunoSEQ multiplex PCR; TCRdb has only the in-frame clones, and not every one. The table records over 150,000 clones, roughly 86% of them present only once. The source material was peripheral blood, sampled on day 0 of AZD1222 vaccination. These receptors originate from an adult in good health.

The rearrangement joins TRBV19 to TRBJ2-7; tentatively, D is TRBD1 (6 bases). The ends were cut back, 2 bases at V and 3 bases at J, with 8 bases in the middle. CDR1 LNHDA and CDR2 SQIVND come from the germline V gene (reference sequence). The CDR3 is 13 amino acids. The CDR3: CASSIRGFYEQYF. The CDR3 coding sequence is TGTGCCAGTAGTATAAGGGGGTTCTACGAGCAGTACTTC.

The chain is built from TRBV25-1 and TRBJ1-3; 10 nucleotides match TRBD1. The V and J ends lost 6 bases and 4 bases, in that order; junction bases with no gene match: 6. The germline V gene has CDR1 MGHDK and CDR2 SYGVNS. This CDR3 comprises 15 residues. The CDR3 reads CASRAGTGAGNTIYF. For the CDR3, the DNA is TGTGCCAGCAGGGCCGGGACAGGGGCCGGAAACACCATATATTTT.